The clone carrying this TCR beta chain was recorded only once. This sample was taken from a study of blood T cell repertoires in COVID-19. Original handling: Amplification with reference gene primers provided the estimates of nucleated cell counts. Libraries were prepared by immunoSEQ multiplex PCR; TCRdb keeps only in-frame clonotypes and omits some of them. V, J and clone size are those of that table, while D and trimming were read from the DNA. The sample holds just under 250,000 clones, approximately 90% seen once. Cohort allocation depended upon clinical history that participants reported. The CDR3 is 18 amino acids. Trimming removed 4 bases from V and 9 bases from J; junction bases left unmatched: 17. From germline, CDR1 is MDHEN and CDR2 SYDVKM.

Sequenced sample: PBMCs or T cells enriched from blood (not recorded which). The TCR comes from a woman in her 30s who had recovered from COVID-19. This chain connects TRBV28 to TRBJ2-1; 11 positions agree with TRBD2. CDR3 region: CASSWTSGFLGSLGEQFF. Here the CDR3 DNA reads TGTGCCAGCAGTTGGACTAGCGGGTTCCTCGGCTCCCTTGGTGAGCAGTTCTTC.